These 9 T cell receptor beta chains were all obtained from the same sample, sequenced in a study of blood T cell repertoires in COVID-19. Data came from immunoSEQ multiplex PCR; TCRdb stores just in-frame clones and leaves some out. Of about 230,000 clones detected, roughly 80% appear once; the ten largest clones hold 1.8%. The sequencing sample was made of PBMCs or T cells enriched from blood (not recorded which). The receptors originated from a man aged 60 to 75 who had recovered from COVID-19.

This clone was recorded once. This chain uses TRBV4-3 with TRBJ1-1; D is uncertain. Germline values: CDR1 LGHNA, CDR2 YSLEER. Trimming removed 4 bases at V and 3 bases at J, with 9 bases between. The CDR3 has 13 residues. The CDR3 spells CASSLGVDTEAFF. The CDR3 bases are TGCGCCAGCAGCCTCGGGGTAGACACTGAAGCTTTCTTT.

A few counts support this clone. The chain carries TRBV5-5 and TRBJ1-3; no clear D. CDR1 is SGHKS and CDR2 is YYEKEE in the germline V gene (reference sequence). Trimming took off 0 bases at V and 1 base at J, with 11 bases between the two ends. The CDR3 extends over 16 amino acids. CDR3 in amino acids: CASSLGAFASGNTIYF. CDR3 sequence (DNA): TGTGCCAGCAGCTTGGGTGCATTCGCGTCTGGAAACACCATATATTTT.

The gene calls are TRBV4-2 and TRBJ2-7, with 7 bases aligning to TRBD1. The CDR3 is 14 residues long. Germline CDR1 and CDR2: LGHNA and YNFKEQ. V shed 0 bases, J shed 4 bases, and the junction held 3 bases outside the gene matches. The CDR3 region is CASSQERGRYEQYF. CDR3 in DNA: TGTGCCAGCAGCCAAGAGAGGGGGCGTTACGAGCAGTACTTC.

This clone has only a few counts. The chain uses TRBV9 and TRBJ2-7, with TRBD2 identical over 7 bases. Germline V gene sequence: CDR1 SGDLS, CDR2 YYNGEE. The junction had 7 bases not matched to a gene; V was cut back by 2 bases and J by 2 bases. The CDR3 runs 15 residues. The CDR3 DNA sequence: TGTGCCAGCAGCGTTCTCGGGGGGTCCCCCTACGAGCAGTACTTC. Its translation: CASSVLGGSPYEQYF.

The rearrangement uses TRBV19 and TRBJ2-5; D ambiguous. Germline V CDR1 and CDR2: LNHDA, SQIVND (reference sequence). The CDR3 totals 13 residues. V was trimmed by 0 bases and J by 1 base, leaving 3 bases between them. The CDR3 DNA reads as TGTGCCAGTAGTATAGACCGCCAAGAGACCCAGTACTTC. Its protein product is CASSIDRQETQYF.

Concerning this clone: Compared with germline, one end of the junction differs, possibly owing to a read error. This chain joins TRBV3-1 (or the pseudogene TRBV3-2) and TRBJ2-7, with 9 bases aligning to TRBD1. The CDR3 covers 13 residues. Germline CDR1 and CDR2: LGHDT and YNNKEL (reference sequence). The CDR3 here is CASRQGQGYEQYF. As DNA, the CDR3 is TGTGCCAGCAGGCAAGGACAGGGGTACGAGCAGTACTTC.

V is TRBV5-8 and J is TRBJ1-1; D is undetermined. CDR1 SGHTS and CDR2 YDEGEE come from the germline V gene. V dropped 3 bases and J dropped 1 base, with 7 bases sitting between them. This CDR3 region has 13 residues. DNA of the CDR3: TGTGCCAGCAGCTCACAGCCGAACACTGAAGCTTTCTTT. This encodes CASSSQPNTEAFF.

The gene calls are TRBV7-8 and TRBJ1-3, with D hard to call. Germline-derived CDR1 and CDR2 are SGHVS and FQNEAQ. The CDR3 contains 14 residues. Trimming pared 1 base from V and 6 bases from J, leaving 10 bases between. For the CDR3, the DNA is TGTGCCAGCAGCTTAGAGGCAGGAAAAAACACCATATATTTT. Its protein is CASSLEAGKNTIYF.

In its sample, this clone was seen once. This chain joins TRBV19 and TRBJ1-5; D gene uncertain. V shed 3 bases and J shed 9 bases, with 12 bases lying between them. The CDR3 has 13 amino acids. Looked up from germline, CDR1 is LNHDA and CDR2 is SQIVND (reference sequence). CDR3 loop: CASSIGREGPQHF. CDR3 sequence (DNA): TGTGCCAGTAGTATTGGAAGGGAGGGGCCCCAGCATTTT.